This TCR beta chain was observed in a study of T cell responses to AZD1222 COVID-19 vaccine. Study findings and constraints: Among AZD1222 vaccinees, only six were seropositive at baseline. None of the repertoires were sampled until the peak T cell response had passed.

The method was immunoSEQ multiplex PCR; TCRdb's version includes in-frame clones alone and lacks a portion of them. This table has around 92,000 clones, about 90% appearing once. Germline V CDR1 and CDR2: LNHDA, SQIVND (reference sequence). The J segment lost 15 bases and the V segment lost 4 bases, leaving 2 bases of the junction unmatched. The CDR3 length is 10 residues. Remarks on this clone: The antigen remains undetermined.

This sample comprised peripheral blood, obtained on day 0 of AZD1222 vaccination. The chain carries TRBV19 and TRBJ1-5; 8 bases line up with TRBD1. This TCR came from an adult in good health. CDR3 protein: CASSTGGWHF. The CDR3 DNA reads as TGTGCCAGTAGTACAGGGGGCTGGCATTTT.